These 21 T cell receptor beta chains were sequenced from one sample in a study of cytomegalovirus exposure and HLA in healthy donors (dated by TCRdb to the late 2010s). The library relied on the immunoSEQ multiplex PCR assay. In its TCRdb copy, this immuneACCESS table keeps in-frame sequences only and misses some clones. Where compared with another copy, unresolved V genes explain less than half of these, and the others have no known cause. For this sample the table gives some 120,000 clones, of which about 85% were detected only once. The top ten clonotypes cover under 2.5% of the sample. Sequenced material: PBMCs. These TCRs come from a woman in her thirties in good health and CMV-seronegative.

This chain links TRBV19 with TRBJ1-5; D is unresolved. CDR3 length: 15 amino acids. Trimming took off 7 bases at V and 1 base at J, with 14 bases between the two ends. In germline, CDR1 is LNHDA, CDR2 SQIVND (reference sequence). The chain's CDR3 is CASTQNLGSNQPQHF. The CDR3, as DNA: TGTGCCAGTACTCAAAACCTCGGGAGCAATCAGCCCCAGCATTTT.

The gene calls are TRBV7-3 and TRBJ2-2; TRBD2 matches 7 bases. Unmatched junction bases numbered 6, after V lost 3 bases and J lost 2 bases. CDR1 is SGHTA and CDR2 is FQGTGA in the germline V gene. This CDR3 spans 16 amino acids. CDR3 nucleotides: TGTGCCAGCAGCTTTAATCTAGCGGAAAACACCGGGGAGCTGTTTTTT. Amino acid sequence: CASSFNLAENTGELFF.

The CDR3 loop is CASSSRSGANVLTF. The CDR3 DNA reads as TGTGCCAGCAGCTCCCGCTCTGGGGCCAACGTCCTGACTTTC. The chain links TRBV9 to TRBJ2-6, with no clear D. Per the germline V gene, CDR1 is SGDLS and CDR2 is YYNGEE. The CDR3 has 14 residues. The V end was cut by 4 bases, the J end by 0 bases, with 5 bases between.

DNA for the CDR3: TGCGCCAGCAGCTGGGGGGTGGCTGGCAATGAGCAGTTCTTC. Its translation: CASSWGVAGNEQFF. The chain is built from TRBV5-1 and TRBJ2-1, with TRBD2 as a possible D gene (6 bases). The CDR3 consists of 14 residues. The V and J ends lost 3 bases and 6 bases respectively, with 13 bases between them. The germline gives CDR1 SGHRS, CDR2 YFSETQ. The whole variable domain, remainder taken from reference TRBV5-1 and TRBJ2-1, is KAGVTQTPRYLIKTRGQQVTLSCSPISGHRSVSWYQQTPGQGLQFLFEYFSETQRNKGNFPGRFSGRQFSNSRSEMNVSTLELGDSALYLCASSWGVAGNEQFFGPGTRLTVL.

The chain carries TRBV27 and TRBJ1-6, with TRBD1 identical over 10 bases. CDR3 length: 15 amino acids. Germline CDR1 MNHEY, CDR2 SMNVEV (reference sequence). J was trimmed by 8 bases and V by 6 bases; bases with no gene match: 7. In nucleotides, the CDR3 is TGTGCCAGCAGGGGACAGGGGATGAATCATTCACCCCTCCACTTT. It specifies CASRGQGMNHSPLHF.

V gene TRBV2 combines with J gene TRBJ1-1; TRBD1 matches at 8 bases. This CDR3 contains 16 residues. J lost 1 base, V lost 6 bases, and 10 bases had no gene match. The germline CDR1 and CDR2 sequences are SNHLY and FYNNEI. The CDR3 spells CASSLYLQGANTEAFF. DNA of the CDR3: TGTGCCAGCAGCCTTTACCTTCAGGGGGCGAACACTGAAGCTTTCTTT.

The rearrangement links TRBV29-1 to TRBJ1-2; 9 bases are a match to TRBD1. The V and J ends lost 5 bases and 5 bases, in that order; junction bases with no gene match: 6. CDR1 and CDR2 from the germline V gene are SQVTM and ANQGSEA. There are 13 residues in the CDR3. The CDR3 coding sequence is TGCAGCGTTTGGGGGACAGGGTTATATGGCTACACCTTC. Translating it yields CSVWGTGLYGYTF.

The count of this clone is one. This chain connects TRBV30 to TRBJ2-7, with a weak D call TRBD2 (5 bases). Germline V gene data show CDR1 as GTSNPN and CDR2 as SVGIG (reference sequence). The CDR3 runs to 14 residues. V lost 2 bases and J 3 bases, leaving 14 bases between the germline ends. CDR3 sequence (DNA): TGTGCCTGGAGTTCCCCCGGGATAAACTACGAGCAGTACTTC. Translated, it gives CAWSSPGINYEQYF.

The chain has TRBV9 and TRBJ2-3, with D tentatively TRBD1 (6 bases). V shed 4 bases and J shed 4 bases, with 16 bases lying between them. Germline loops: CDR1 SGDLS, CDR2 YYNGEE. This CDR3 region has 15 residues. In DNA, the CDR3 is TGTGCCAGCAGCTACCTACAGGGTGGATCAGATACGCAGTATTTT. This translates into CASSYLQGGSDTQYF.

In this sample, this clone turned up once. The chain has TRBV5-1 and TRBJ1-6; perhaps TRBD1 as D (5 bases). Germline lookup yields CDR1 SGHRS and CDR2 YFSETQ. V lost 5 bases to trimming and J lost 9 bases, with 15 bases between them. The CDR3 consists of 14 residues. CDR3 in DNA: TGCGCCAGCAGACAGGAACGGGGGGTTTCACCCCTCCACTTT. Its translation is CASRQERGVSPLHF.

This rearrangement joins TRBV20-1 to TRBJ1-1; the D is unclear. Between the trimmed V and J ends, which lost 6 bases and 3 bases, there was a span of 8 bases. Looked up from germline, CDR1 is DFQATT and CDR2 is SNEGSKA (reference sequence). The CDR3 has 11 residues. The chain's CDR3 is CSARGDTEAFF. The CDR3 DNA is TGCAGTGCACGGGGAGACACTGAAGCTTTCTTT.

The chain joins TRBV7-9 to TRBJ1-5; D unresolved. The V gene's germline CDR1 is SEHNR and CDR2 FQNEAQ (reference sequence). The CDR3 consists of 14 residues. Trimming took 3 bases from V and 5 from J, leaving 11 bases between them. CDR3 DNA: TGTGCCAGCAGCTTTGGCCAATCCCATCAGCCCCAGCATTTT. Translating it yields CASSFGQSHQPQHF.

J is TRBJ1-3 and V is TRBV18; tentative D call: TRBD1 (5 bases). The CDR3 is 18 amino acids. With 1 base removed from V and 0 bases from J, the gap between germline ends came to 16 bases. Per the germline V gene, CDR1 is KGHSH and CDR2 is LQKENI. CDR3: CASSPQPQTQASGNTIYF. The CDR3 nucleotides are TGTGCCAGCTCACCACAGCCCCAGACACAGGCCTCTGGAAACACCATATATTTT.

This clone has more than one count but fewer than ten. Written as DNA, the CDR3 is TGCGCCAGCAGCCAAGATCCCGGGACAGGGTTTGGCTACACCTTC. The encoded protein is CASSQDPGTGFGYTF. This rearrangement joins TRBV4-1 to TRBJ1-2; TRBD1 matches 9 bases. V was clipped by 0 bases and J by 7 bases; unmatched bases: 6. The length of the CDR3 is 15 residues. Germline lookup yields CDR1 MGHRA and CDR2 YSYEKL.

V usage is TRBV11-2 and J usage is TRBJ2-7; 10 nucleotides align to TRBD2. In germline, CDR1 is SGHAT, CDR2 FQNNGV. CDR3 length: 15 amino acids. Trimming at V came to 3 bases and at J to 3 bases, leaving 5 bases not matched to a gene. CDR3 amino acids: CASSFSGGANYEQYF. As DNA, the CDR3 is TGTGCCAGCAGCTTCAGCGGGGGGGCGAACTACGAGCAGTACTTC.

V usage is TRBV11-2 and J usage is TRBJ1-3; 7 bases are shared with TRBD1. With 2 bases clipped from V and 3 bases from J, the junction kept 7 bases outside the gene matches. Germline V gives CDR1 SGHAT, CDR2 FQNNGV. The CDR3 contains 16 residues. The CDR3 here is CASSLTRDRLGNTIYF. The CDR3, as DNA: TGTGCCAGCAGCTTAACCCGGGACAGACTTGGAAACACCATATATTTT. The full variable domain, completed using reference TRBV11-2 and TRBJ1-3, is EAGVAQSPRYKIIEKRQSVAFWCNPISGHATLYWYQQILGQGPKLLIQFQNNGVVDDSQLPKDRFSAERLKGVDSTLKIQPAKLEDSAVYLCASSLTRDRLGNTIYFGEGSWLTVV.

The chain uses TRBV4-1 and TRBJ2-7; 7 bases fit TRBD1. Germline CDR1 MGHRA, CDR2 YSYEKL. The CDR3 is 14 residues long. The V segment lost 1 base and the J segment 2 bases; nucleotides outside the gene matches: 2. This chain's CDR3 is CASSQGDSAYEQYF. The CDR3 DNA reads as TGCGCCAGCAGCCAAGGGGACAGTGCCTACGAGCAGTACTTC.

This sequence joins TRBV5-1 and TRBJ1-2; the D gene is possibly TRBD1 (6 bases). Germline CDR1 and CDR2: SGHRS and YFSETQ. The CDR3 is 15 residues long. Trimming took off 1 base at V and 0 bases at J, with 10 bases between the two ends. The CDR3 nucleotides read TGCGCCAGCAGCTTGATGGGGGCGACTAACTATGGCTACACCTTC. Translation gives CASSLMGATNYGYTF. The variable domain in full, with the rest retrieved from reference TRBV5-1 and TRBJ1-2, is KAGVTQTPRYLIKTRGQQVTLSCSPISGHRSVSWYQQTPGQGLQFLFEYFSETQRNKGNFPGRFSGRQFSNSRSEMNVSTLELGDSALYLCASSLMGATNYGYTFGSGTRLTVV.

V gene TRBV9 combines with J gene TRBJ1-1, with 10 nucleotides matching TRBD1. This CDR3 has 14 amino acids. The V gene's germline CDR1 is SGDLS and CDR2 YYNGEE. Germline trimming cut 2 bases from V and 6 bases from J; bases unmatched to any gene: 4. The CDR3 coding sequence is TGTGCCAGCAGCGTGGACAGGGGGTCCGCTGAAGCTTTCTTT. Its protein product is CASSVDRGSAEAFF.

CDR3 nucleotides: TGTGCCAGCAGCTTAGCCGCGGGGGATGAGCAGTTCTTC. It specifies CASSLAAGDEQFF. V gene TRBV7-2 combines with J gene TRBJ2-1; TRBD2 agrees at 7 bases. CDR1 and CDR2 from the germline V gene are SGHTA and FQGNSA. Losses at the gene ends were 0 bases for V and 8 bases for J; bases not matched to a gene: 1. This CDR3 contains 13 residues.

This rearrangement joins TRBV11-2 to TRBJ2-7, with TRBD1 identical over 7 bases. The CDR3 totals 12 residues. V lost 6 bases to trimming and J lost 6 bases; unmatched junction nucleotides: 5. Per germline, CDR1 SGHAT and CDR2 FQNNGV. The CDR3 DNA is TGTGCCAGCAGAGTAGACAGGGCCGAGCAGTACTTC. The encoded protein is CASRVDRAEQYF.